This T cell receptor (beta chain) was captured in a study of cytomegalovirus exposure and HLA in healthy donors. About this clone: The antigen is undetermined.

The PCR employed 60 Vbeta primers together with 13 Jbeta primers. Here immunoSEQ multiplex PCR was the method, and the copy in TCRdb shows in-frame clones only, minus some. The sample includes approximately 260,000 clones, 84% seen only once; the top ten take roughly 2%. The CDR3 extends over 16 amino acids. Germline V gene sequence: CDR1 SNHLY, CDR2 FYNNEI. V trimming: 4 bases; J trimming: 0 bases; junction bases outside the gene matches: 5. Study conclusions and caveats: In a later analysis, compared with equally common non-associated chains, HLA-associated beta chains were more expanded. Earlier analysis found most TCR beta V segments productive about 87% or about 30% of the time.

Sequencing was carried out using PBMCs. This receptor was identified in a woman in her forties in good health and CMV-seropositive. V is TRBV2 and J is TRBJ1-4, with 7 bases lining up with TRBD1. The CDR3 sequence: CASSVFDRATNEKLFF. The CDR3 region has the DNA TGTGCCAGCAGTGTTTTTGACAGGGCAACTAATGAAAAACTGTTTTTT.